This TCR beta chain was found in a study of T cell changes during pregnancy in multiple sclerosis. The method was immunoSEQ multiplex PCR; TCRdb's version includes in-frame clones alone and lacks a portion of them. The sample yields some 37,000 clones, 88% seen once. In this sample, this clone turned up a few times. The specimen was CD4+ T cells from peripheral blood mononuclear cells, collected in the first trimester of pregnancy. This TCR derives from a female donor with multiple sclerosis, enrolled in a pregnancy study.

The CDR3 nucleotides are TGTGCCAGCAGTCCACTCGGCGGGGGGGGTGAAGCTTTCTTT. It is translated as CASSPLGGGGEAFF. The chain is built from TRBV6-5 and TRBJ1-1; D may be TRBD1 (5 bases). Between the trimmed V and J ends, which lost 5 bases and 7 bases, there was a span of 17 bases. The CDR3 is 14 residues long. Germline V gene lookup returns CDR1 MNHEY and CDR2 SVGAGI.